Each of the 22 T cell receptor beta chains below was sequenced from the same sample in a study of blood T cells in healthy people across ages. PCR was performed a second time for about 7 to 12 cycles using a sample-barcoded 5' primer and a J-beta primer mix. TCRdb reprocessed the 5' RACE reads via MiXCR and lists one record per CDR3 protein. This table has 540,000 or so distinct CDR3 sequences, approximately 25% appearing once. These data also formed part of another study, on T cells of mothers and their children.

The specimen was blood. The receptors shown here come from a boy younger than 18 in good health.

This clonotype occurred a few times. This sequence joins TRBV9 and TRBJ2-5; TRBD2 matches 12 bases. Looked up from germline, CDR1 is SGDLS and CDR2 is YYNGEE. The J segment lost 0 bases and the V segment lost 0 bases, leaving 6 bases of the junction unmatched. This CDR3 is 18 amino acids long. CDR3 region: CASSVGSTSGGYQETQYF. The CDR3 coding sequence is TGTGCCAGCAGCGTAGGCTCTACTAGCGGGGGGTACCAAGAGACCCAGTACTTC.

Here the CDR3 DNA reads TGTGCCAGCAGCACTAATTACTACGAGCAGTACTTC. It yields the protein CASSTNYYEQYF. The chain links TRBV7-9 to TRBJ2-7; D is unresolved. The CDR3 sequence is 12 residues long. Germline lookup yields CDR1 SEHNR and CDR2 FQNEAQ (reference sequence). Trimming removed 5 bases from V and 3 bases from J, with 8 bases in between. Together with reference TRBV7-9 and TRBJ2-7, the CDR3 gives the full variable domain: DTGVSQNPRHKITKRGQNVTFRCDPISEHNRLYWYRQTLGQGPEFLTYFQNEAQLEKSRLLSDRFSAERPKGSFSTLEIQRTEQGDSAMYLCASSTNYYEQYFGPGTRLTVT.

This clonotype was detected only a few times. The rearrangement uses TRBV12-3 or TRBV12-4 and TRBJ2-5; 7 bases are shared with TRBD1. The trim removed 4 bases at V and 5 bases at J, leaving 7 bases unmatched. The CDR3 sequence is 14 residues long. CDR3 sequence (DNA): TGTGCCAGCAGTTCGACAGGGCCGATTGAGACCCAGTACTTC. This sequence encodes CASSSTGPIETQYF.

In this sample, this clonotype turned up a few times. CDR3 loop: CASSQDRAGGQPQHF. Here the CDR3 DNA reads TGCGCCAGCAGCCAAGATCGGGCGGGGGGTCAGCCCCAGCATTTT. This chain uses TRBV4-3 with TRBJ1-5, with a possible D match to TRBD1 (5 bases). Trimming took off 0 bases at V and 6 bases at J, with 12 bases between the two ends. The CDR3 sequence is 15 residues long. Looked up from germline, CDR1 is LGHNA and CDR2 is YSLEER.

The rearrangement joins TRBV3-1 to TRBJ2-7; D may be TRBD1 or TRBD2 (5 bases each). Deletions cut 5 bases from V and 3 bases from J, with 14 bases between. Per germline, CDR1 LGHDT and CDR2 YNNKEL (reference sequence). This CDR3 is 14 amino acids long. DNA of the CDR3: TGTGCCAGCAGCGCCGGGACCCCCTACTACGAGCAGTACTTC. It is translated as CASSAGTPYYEQYF.

V is TRBV9 and J is TRBJ2-2; TRBD2 matches 14 bases. Losses at the gene ends were 4 bases for V and 6 bases for J; bases not matched to a gene: 5. Germline V gene sequence: CDR1 SGDLS, CDR2 YYNGEE. CDR3 length: 16 amino acids. The CDR3 sequence is CASSILTSGGAGELFF. The DNA for the CDR3 is TGTGCCAGCAGCATCCTGACTAGCGGGGGGGCCGGGGAGCTGTTTTTT.

The chain uses TRBV6-1 and TRBJ1-2; 9 bases match TRBD1. Unmatched junction bases numbered 9, after V lost 2 bases and J lost 8 bases. Germline-derived CDR1 and CDR2 are MNHNS and SASEGT. CDR3 length equals 15 residues. CDR3 region: CASSELRTGARGYTF. DNA for the CDR3: TGTGCCAGCAGTGAACTCCGGACAGGGGCTCGGGGCTACACCTTC.

The J gene is TRBJ2-5, the V gene TRBV7-9; 8 bases match TRBD1. Judging by the DNA end, TRBJ2-7 fits better; the J call may be wrong. This CDR3 has 13 amino acids. The germline V gene has CDR1 SEHNR and CDR2 FQNEAQ (reference sequence). CDR3 protein: CASSSTGQAEQYF. DNA for the CDR3: TGTGCCAGCAGCTCGACGGGACAGGCCGAGCAGTACTTC.

This clonotype was observed a single time. The rearrangement joins TRBV7-3 to TRBJ2-1; TRBD2 matches at 9 bases. CDR3 size: 15 residues. J was trimmed by 6 bases and V by 2 bases; bases with no gene match: 5. The germline V gene has CDR1 SGHTA and CDR2 FQGTGA. The CDR3 is CASSLEAGGVNEQFF. Here the CDR3 DNA reads TGTGCCAGCAGCTTAGAAGCGGGGGGCGTCAATGAGCAGTTCTTC.

The chain combines TRBV7-9 with TRBJ1-3; D ambiguous. V was pared by 5 bases and J by 2 bases, with 16 bases between. The CDR3 contains 16 residues. Germline CDR1 SEHNR, CDR2 FQNEAQ (reference sequence). Here the CDR3 DNA reads TGTGCCAGCAGCATCCTGGAGGTCCTCCCTGGAAACACCATATATTTT. Amino acid sequence: CASSILEVLPGNTIYF.

There are a few counts of this clonotype. At one boundary the junction diverges from the germline segment, which might be a read error. V usage is TRBV6-4 and J usage is TRBJ2-1, with TRBD1 matching 8 bases. The germline V gene has CDR1 MRHNA and CDR2 SNTAGT. The length of the CDR3 is 15 residues. CDR3 sequence: CAGSDSGGAYNEQFF. For the CDR3, the DNA is TGTGCCGGCAGTGACTCAGGGGGCGCCTACAATGAGCAGTTCTTC.

The chain uses TRBV29-1 and TRBJ2-7; 7 nucleotides align to TRBD2. Germline-derived CDR1 and CDR2 are SQVTM and ANQGSEA. The CDR3 length is 14 residues. The junction had 8 bases not matched to a gene; V was cut back by 4 bases and J by 2 bases. The CDR3 DNA reads TGCAGCGTTGGACTAGTGGGAGGGGCCTACGAGCAGTACTTC. This gives the protein CSVGLVGGAYEQYF.

This chain uses TRBV2 with TRBJ2-3; possibly TRBD1 or TRBD2 for D (6 bases each). Between the trimmed V and J ends, which lost 6 bases and 6 bases, there was a span of 16 bases. The CDR3 length is 14 residues. Germline loops: CDR1 SNHLY, CDR2 FYNNEI. The CDR3 DNA reads TGTGCCAGCAGATCCGGGGGCAGGTCGGATACGCAGTATTTT. Its protein is CASRSGGRSDTQYF.

The table lists this clonotype with a few counts. A much larger clone lies one base from this, so it may be a read error. This sequence joins TRBV7-2 and TRBJ1-4; D call uncertain. Germline V lookup: CDR1 SGHTA, CDR2 FQGNSA. This CDR3 contains 15 residues. The CDR3 is CASNLDRQRGEKLFF. The CDR3 DNA follows: TGTGCCAGCAACTTAGATCGGCAGCGTGGGGAAAAACTGTTTTTT.

V usage is TRBV20-1 and J usage is TRBJ2-5; possibly TRBD2 for D (5 bases). CDR3 length: 12 amino acids. The germline V and J ends were trimmed by 2 bases and 5 bases, with 9 bases remaining between them. Germline V CDR1 and CDR2: DFQATT, SNEGSKA (reference sequence). The DNA of the CDR3 is TGCAGTGCTAGACTAGCCGCTGAGACCCAGTACTTC. Translation: CSARLAAETQYF.

This clonotype was detected a few times. This chain connects TRBV15 to TRBJ2-3, with 9 positions matching TRBD1. CDR3 length: 17 amino acids. Germline loops: CDR1 LNHNV, CDR2 YYDKDF (reference sequence). The V segment lost 3 bases and the J segment 4 bases; nucleotides outside the gene matches: 11. The CDR3 sequence: CATSRTIGQGFADTQYF. CDR3 DNA sequence: TGTGCCACCAGCAGGACGATCGGACAGGGGTTTGCAGATACGCAGTATTTT. The full variable domain, its missing parts supplied by reference TRBV15 and TRBJ2-3, is DAMVIQNPRYQVTQFGKPVTLSCSQTLNHNVMYWYQQKSSQAPKLLFHYYDKDFNNEADTPDNFQSRRPNTSFCFLDIRSPGLGDTAMYLCATSRTIGQGFADTQYFGPGTRLTVL.

This clonotype turned up a few times. The chain combines TRBV20-1 with TRBJ2-5, with D uncertain. This CDR3 comprises 13 residues. With 3 bases removed from V and 5 bases from J, the gap between germline ends came to 13 bases. Germline V lookup: CDR1 DFQATT, CDR2 SNEGSKA (reference sequence). The CDR3 region has the DNA TGCAGTGCTAGGGGCGTGAGTATGGAGACCCAGTACTTC. The encoded protein is CSARGVSMETQYF.

V gene TRBV25-1 combines with J gene TRBJ2-5, with D hard to call. Per germline, CDR1 MGHDK and CDR2 SYGVNS. CDR3 length: 12 residues. Trimming removed 3 bases from V and 2 bases from J, with 4 bases in between. CDR3 bases: TGTGCCAGCAGTGACAAGCAAGAGACCCAGTACTTC. Translated: CASSDKQETQYF. Combining the CDR3 with reference TRBV25-1 and TRBJ2-5 gives the whole variable domain EADIYQTPRYLVIGTGKKITLECSQTMGHDKMYWYQQDPGMELHLIHYSYGVNSTEKGDLSSESTVSRIRTEHFPLTLESARPSHTSQYLCASSDKQETQYFGPGTRLLVL.

V usage is TRBV7-9 and J usage is TRBJ2-5, with unresolved D. The germline V gene has CDR1 SEHNR and CDR2 FQNEAQ (reference sequence). V was clipped by 6 bases and J by 0 bases, with 8 bases between them. The CDR3 runs to 13 residues. The CDR3: CASSRRDQETQYF. The CDR3, as DNA: TGTGCCAGCAGTAGAAGGGACCAAGAGACCCAGTACTTC.

This clonotype was detected many times. V is TRBV28 and J is TRBJ2-7; 7 nucleotides line up with TRBD1. The V gene's germline CDR1 is MDHEN and CDR2 SYDVKM. This CDR3 is 14 amino acids long. The J segment lost 0 bases and the V segment lost 5 bases, leaving 4 bases of the junction unmatched. CDR3 residues: CASSNRDSSYEQYF. CDR3 sequence (DNA): TGTGCCAGCAGTAACCGGGACAGCTCCTACGAGCAGTACTTC.

The chain couples TRBV11-2 to TRBJ2-2; no clear D gene. The CDR3 length is 13 residues. Germline assignment: CDR1 SGHAT and CDR2 FQNNGV. V was clipped by 7 bases and J by 5 bases, with 11 bases between them. The CDR3 is CASKRAGTGELFF. CDR3 in DNA: TGTGCCAGCAAACGAGCTGGAACCGGGGAGCTGTTTTTT.

The sample holds a few counts of this clonotype. The V and J genes are TRBV20-1 and TRBJ2-4; 11 nucleotides agree with TRBD2. This CDR3 region has 17 residues. The germline gives CDR1 DFQATT, CDR2 SNEGSKA (reference sequence). Trimming cost V 3 bases and J 2 bases; bases outside gene matches: 9. In DNA, the CDR3 is TGCAGTGCTAGTGTTACTAGCGGGAGCGGTACCAAAAACATTCAGTACTTC. Translating gives CSASVTSGSGTKNIQYF.